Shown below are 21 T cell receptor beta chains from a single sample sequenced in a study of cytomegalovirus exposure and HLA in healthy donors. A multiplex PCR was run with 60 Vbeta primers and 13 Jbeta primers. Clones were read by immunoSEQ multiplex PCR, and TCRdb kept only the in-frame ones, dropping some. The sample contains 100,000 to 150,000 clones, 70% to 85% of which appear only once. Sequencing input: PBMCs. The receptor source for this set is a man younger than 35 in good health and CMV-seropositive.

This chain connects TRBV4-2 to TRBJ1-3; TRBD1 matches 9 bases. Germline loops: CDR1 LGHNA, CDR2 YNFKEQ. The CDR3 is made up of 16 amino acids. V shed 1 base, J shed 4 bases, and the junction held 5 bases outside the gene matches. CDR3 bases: TGTGCCAGCAGCCAAGGGACAGGGGATATAGGAAACACCATATATTTT. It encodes CASSQGTGDIGNTIYF.

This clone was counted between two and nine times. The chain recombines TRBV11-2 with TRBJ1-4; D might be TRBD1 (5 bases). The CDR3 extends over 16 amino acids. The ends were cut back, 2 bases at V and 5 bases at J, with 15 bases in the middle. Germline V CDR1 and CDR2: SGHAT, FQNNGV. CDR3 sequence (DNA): TGTGCCAGCAGCTTAAGTTTTGGCGGGGCGAATGAAAAACTGTTTTTT. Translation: CASSLSFGGANEKLFF.

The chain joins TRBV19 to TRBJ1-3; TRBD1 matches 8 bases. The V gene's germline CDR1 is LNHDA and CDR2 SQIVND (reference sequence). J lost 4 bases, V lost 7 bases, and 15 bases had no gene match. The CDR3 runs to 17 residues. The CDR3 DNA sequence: TGTGCCAGTACCTTTAGGACAGGGAGTATGGCCGGAAACACCATATATTTT. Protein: CASTFRTGSMAGNTIYF.

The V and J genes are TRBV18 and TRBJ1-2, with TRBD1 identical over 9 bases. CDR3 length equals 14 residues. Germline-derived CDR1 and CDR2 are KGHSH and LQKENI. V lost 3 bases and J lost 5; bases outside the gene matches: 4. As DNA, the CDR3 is TGTGCCAGCTCACCGGGGACAGGGCCTTATGGCTACACCTTC. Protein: CASSPGTGPYGYTF.

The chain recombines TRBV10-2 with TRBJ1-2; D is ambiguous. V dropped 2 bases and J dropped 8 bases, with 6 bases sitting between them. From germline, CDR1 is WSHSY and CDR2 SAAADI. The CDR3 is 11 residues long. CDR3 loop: CASSEGGGYTF. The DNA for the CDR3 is TGCGCCAGCAGTGAGGGAGGAGGCTACACCTTC.

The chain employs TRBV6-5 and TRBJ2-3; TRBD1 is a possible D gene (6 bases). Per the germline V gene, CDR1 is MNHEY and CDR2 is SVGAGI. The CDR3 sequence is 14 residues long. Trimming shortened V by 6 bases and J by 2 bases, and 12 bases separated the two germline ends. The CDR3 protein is CASSPTGYTDTQYF. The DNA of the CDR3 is TGTGCCAGCAGCCCAACAGGGTACACAGATACGCAGTATTTT.

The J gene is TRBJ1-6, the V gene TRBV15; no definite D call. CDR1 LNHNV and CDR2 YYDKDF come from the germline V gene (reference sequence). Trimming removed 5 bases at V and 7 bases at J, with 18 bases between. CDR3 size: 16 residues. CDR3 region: CATSGSPEGWNSPLHF. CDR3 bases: TGTGCCACCAGCGGAAGCCCAGAGGGATGGAATTCACCCCTCCACTTT.

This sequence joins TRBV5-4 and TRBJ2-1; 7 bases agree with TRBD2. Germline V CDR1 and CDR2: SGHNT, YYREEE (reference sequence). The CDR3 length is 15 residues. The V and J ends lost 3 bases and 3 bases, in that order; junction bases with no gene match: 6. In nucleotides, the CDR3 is TGTGCCAGCAGCTCCGGACTAGGTTACTACAATGAGCAGTTCTTC. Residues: CASSSGLGYYNEQFF.

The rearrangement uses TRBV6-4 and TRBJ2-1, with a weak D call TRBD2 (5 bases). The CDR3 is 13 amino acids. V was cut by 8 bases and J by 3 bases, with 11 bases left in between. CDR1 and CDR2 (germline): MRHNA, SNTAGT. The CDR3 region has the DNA TGTGCCAGCTCTATAGGACTCTACAATGAGCAGTTCTTC. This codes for CASSIGLYNEQFF.

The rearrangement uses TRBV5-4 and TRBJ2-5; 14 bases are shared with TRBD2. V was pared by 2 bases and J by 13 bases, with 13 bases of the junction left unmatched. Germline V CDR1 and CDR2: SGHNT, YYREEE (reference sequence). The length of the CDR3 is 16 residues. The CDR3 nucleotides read TGTGCCAGCAGCTTCGGGACTAGCGGGGGCTCACCAGGTCGGTACTTC. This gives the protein CASSFGTSGGSPGRYF.

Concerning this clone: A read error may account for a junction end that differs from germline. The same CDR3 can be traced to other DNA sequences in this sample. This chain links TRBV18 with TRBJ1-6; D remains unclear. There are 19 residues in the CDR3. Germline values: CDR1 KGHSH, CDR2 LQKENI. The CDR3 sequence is CASSPLYLPGSPLNSPLHF. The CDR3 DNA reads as TGTGCCAGCTCACCTCTTTACCTTCCGGGATCCCCATTAAATTCGCCCCTCCACTTT.

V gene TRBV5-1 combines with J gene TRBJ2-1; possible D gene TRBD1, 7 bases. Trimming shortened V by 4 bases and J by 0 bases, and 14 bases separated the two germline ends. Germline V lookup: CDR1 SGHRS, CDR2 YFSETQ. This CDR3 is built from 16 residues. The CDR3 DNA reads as TGCGCCAGCAGCCCTAATCAGGGGGGCTCCTACAATGAGCAGTTCTTC. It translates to CASSPNQGGSYNEQFF. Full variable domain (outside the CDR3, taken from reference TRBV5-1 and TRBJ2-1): KAGVTQTPRYLIKTRGQQVTLSCSPISGHRSVSWYQQTPGQGLQFLFEYFSETQRNKGNFPGRFSGRQFSNSRSEMNVSTLELGDSALYLCASSPNQGGSYNEQFFGPGTRLTVL.

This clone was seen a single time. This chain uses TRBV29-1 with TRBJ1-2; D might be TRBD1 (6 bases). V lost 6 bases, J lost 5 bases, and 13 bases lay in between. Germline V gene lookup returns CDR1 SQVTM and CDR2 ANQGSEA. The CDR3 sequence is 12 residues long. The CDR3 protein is CSVSGDIYGYTF. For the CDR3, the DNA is TGCAGCGTGAGCGGGGACATATATGGCTACACCTTC. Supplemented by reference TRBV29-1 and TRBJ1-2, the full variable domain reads SAVISQKPSRDICQRGTSLTIQCQVDSQVTMMFWYRQQPGQSLTLIATANQGSEATYESGFVIDKFPISRPNLTFSTLTVSNMSPEDSSIYLCSVSGDIYGYTFGSGTRLTVV.

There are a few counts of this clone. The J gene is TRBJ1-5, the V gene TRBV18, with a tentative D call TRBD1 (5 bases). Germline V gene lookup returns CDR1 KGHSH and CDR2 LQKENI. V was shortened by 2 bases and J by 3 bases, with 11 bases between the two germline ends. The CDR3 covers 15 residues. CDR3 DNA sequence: TGTGCCAGCTCACCATCAGGGACTCACAATCAGCCCCAGCATTTT. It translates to CASSPSGTHNQPQHF.

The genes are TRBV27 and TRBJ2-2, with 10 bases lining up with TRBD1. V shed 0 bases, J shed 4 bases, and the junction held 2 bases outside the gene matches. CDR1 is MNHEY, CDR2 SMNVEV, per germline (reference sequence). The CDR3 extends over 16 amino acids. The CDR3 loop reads CASSLSGQGTTGELFF. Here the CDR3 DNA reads TGTGCCAGCAGTTTATCGGGACAGGGGACCACCGGGGAGCTGTTTTTT.

This CDR3 is CASSFQGASPEAFF. In DNA, the CDR3 is TGTGCCAGCAGTTTTCAGGGGGCATCTCCTGAAGCTTTCTTT. J is TRBJ1-1 and V is TRBV28, with TRBD1 matching over 8 bases. This CDR3 has 14 amino acids. With V trimmed by 3 bases and J by 6 bases, 6 bases remained unmatched. CDR1 MDHEN and CDR2 SYDVKM come from the germline V gene.

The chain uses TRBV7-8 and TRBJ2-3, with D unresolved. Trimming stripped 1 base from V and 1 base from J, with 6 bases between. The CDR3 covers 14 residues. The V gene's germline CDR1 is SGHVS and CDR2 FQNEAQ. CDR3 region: CASSLVGRTDTQYF. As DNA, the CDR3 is TGTGCCAGCAGCTTAGTCGGTCGCACAGATACGCAGTATTTT.

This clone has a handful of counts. In DNA form, the CDR3 reads TGTGCCAGCAGCCCTAGTGCGGACAGTCAGTACTTC. Translating gives CASSPSADSQYF. V usage is TRBV11-2 and J usage is TRBJ2-4; perhaps TRBD1 as D (6 bases). The V gene lost 5 bases and the J gene lost 12 bases, with 14 bases spanning the gap. The CDR3 consists of 12 residues. Looked up from germline, CDR1 is SGHAT and CDR2 is FQNNGV.

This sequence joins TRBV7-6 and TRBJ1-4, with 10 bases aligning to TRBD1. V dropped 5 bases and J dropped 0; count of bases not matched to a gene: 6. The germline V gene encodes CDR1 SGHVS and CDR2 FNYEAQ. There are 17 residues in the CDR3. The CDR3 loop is CASSPGQGIPTNEKLFF. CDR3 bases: TGTGCCAGCAGCCCGGGACAGGGGATTCCAACTAATGAAAAACTGTTTTTT.

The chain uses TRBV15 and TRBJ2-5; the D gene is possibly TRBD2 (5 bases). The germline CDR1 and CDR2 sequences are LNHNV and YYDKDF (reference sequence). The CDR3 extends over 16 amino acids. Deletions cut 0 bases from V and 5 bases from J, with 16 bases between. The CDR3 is CATSRDNKDLVETQYF. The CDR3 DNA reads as TGTGCCACCAGCAGAGATAACAAGGACTTGGTGGAGACCCAGTACTTC.

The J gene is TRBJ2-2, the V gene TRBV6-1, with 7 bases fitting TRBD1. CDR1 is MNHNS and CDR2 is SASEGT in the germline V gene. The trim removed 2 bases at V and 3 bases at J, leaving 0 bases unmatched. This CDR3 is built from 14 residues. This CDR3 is CASSEQGDTGELFF. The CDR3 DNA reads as TGTGCCAGCAGTGAACAGGGGGACACCGGGGAGCTGTTTTTT.